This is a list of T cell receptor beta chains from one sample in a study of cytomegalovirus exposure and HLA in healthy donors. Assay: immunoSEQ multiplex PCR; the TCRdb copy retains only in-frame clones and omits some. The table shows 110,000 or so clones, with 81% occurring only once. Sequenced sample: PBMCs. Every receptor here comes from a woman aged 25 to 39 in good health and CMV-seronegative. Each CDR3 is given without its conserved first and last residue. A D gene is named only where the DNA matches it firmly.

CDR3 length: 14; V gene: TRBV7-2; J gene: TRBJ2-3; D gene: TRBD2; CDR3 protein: ASSLTSGSVTDTQY
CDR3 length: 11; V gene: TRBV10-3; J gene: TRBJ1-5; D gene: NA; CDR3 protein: AISQTENQPQH
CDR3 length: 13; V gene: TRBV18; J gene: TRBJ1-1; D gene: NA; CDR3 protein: ASSPALWGGTEAF
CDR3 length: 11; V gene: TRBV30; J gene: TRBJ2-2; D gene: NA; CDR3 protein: ARDLQVGGELF
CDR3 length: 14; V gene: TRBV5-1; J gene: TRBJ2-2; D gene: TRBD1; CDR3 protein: ASKETGVSNTGELF
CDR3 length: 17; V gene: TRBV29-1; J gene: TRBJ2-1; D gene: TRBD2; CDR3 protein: SVASRGGPRAGDYNEQF
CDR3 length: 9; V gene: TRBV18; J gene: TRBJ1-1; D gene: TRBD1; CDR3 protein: ASSSDRGAF
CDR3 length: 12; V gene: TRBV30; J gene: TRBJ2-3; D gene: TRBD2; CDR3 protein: AWILAGDRDTQY
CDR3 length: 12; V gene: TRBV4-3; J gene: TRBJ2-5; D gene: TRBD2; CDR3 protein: ASSHPGRWETQY
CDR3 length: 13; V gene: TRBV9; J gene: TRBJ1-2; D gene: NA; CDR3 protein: ASSVDPDGLLGYT
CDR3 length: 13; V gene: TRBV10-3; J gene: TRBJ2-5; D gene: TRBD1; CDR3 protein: AISEPGTGEETQY
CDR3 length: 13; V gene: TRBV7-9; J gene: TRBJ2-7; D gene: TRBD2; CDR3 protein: ASSFSRAGGYEQY
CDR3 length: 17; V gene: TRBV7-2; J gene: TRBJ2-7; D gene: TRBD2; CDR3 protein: ASSLGGLRVGGRVNEQY
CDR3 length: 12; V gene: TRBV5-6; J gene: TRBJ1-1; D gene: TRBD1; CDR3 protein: ASSLQGGWTEAF
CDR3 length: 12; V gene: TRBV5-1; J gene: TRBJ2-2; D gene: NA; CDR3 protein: ASSLDWTTGELF
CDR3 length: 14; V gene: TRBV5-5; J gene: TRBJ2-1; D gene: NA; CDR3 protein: ASSLDPLSSYNEQF
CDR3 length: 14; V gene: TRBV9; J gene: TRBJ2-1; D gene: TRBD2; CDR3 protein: ASSGSGSPVRNEQF
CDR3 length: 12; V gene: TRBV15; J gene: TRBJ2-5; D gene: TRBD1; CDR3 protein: ATSRSQGVETQY
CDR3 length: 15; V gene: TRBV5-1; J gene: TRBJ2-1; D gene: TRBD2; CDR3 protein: ASSWGSGSSSYNEQF
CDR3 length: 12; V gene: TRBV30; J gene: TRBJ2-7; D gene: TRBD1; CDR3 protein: AWSVTGGLNEQY
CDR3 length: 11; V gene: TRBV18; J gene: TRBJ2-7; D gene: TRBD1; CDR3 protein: ASSRQGVREQY
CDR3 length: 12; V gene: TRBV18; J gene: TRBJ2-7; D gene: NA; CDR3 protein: ASSPRTVSNEQY
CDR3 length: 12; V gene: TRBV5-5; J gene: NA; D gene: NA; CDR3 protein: ASSLTGTTYEQY
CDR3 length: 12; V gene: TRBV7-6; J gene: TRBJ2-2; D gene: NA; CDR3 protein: ASSRWALSGELF
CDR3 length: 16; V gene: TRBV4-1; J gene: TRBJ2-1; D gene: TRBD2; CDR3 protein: ASSQPGRSTSGSNEQF
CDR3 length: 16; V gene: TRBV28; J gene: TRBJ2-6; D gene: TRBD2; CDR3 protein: ASSIPGLALPGANVLT
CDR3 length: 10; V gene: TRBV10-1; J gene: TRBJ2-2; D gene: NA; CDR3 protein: GASSNTGELF
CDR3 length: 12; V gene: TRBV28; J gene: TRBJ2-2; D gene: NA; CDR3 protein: ASHHDRNTGELF
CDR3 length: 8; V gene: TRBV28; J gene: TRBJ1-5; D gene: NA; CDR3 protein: SGGNQPQH
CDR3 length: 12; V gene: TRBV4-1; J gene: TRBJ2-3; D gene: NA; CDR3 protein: ASSQEVGTDTQY
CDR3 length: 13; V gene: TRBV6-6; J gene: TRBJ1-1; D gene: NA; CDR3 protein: ASSNKAQGNTEAF
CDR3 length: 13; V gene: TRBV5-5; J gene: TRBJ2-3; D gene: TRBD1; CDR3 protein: ASSQGQGSTDTQY
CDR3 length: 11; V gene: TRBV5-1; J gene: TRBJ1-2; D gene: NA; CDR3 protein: ASSRTPGDGYT
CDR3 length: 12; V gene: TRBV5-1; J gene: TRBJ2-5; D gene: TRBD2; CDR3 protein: ASSEDRGEETQY
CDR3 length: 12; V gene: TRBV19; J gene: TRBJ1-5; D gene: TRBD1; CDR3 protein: ASSTDRANQPQH
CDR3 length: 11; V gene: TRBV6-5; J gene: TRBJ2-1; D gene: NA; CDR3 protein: ASSSGNHNEQF
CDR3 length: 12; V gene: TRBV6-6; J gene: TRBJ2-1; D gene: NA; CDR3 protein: ASSYRDSYNEQF
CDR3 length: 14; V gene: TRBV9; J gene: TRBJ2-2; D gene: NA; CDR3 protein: ASSRGAEPNTGELF
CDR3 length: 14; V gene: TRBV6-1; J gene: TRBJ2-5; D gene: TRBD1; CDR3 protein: ASSEAAGQGAGAQY
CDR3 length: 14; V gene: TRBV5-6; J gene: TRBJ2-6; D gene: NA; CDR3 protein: ASSLGGPSGANVLT
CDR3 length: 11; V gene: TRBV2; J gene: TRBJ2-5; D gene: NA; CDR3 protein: ASTREYQETQY
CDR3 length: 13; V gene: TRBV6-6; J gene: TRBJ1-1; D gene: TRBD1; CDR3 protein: ASTVLGGLGTEAF
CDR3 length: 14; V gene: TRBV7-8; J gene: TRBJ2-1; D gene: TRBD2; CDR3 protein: ASSTTLSGSGDEQF
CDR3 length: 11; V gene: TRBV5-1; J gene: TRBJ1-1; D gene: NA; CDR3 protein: ASSFQANTEAF
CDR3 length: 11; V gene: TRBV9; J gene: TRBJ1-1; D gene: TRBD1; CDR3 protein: ASSVTGSNEAF
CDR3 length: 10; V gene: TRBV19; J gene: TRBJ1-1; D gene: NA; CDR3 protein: ASVLWGSEAF
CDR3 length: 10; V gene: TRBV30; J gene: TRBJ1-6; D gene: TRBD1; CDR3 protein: AWDRGNSPLH
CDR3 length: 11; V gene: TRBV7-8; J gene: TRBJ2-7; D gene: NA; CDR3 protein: ASSLDPDRPGY
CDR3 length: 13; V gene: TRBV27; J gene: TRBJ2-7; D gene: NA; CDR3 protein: ASSLTRQLDYEQY
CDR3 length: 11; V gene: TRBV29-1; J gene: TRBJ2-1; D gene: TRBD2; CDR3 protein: SVVTSGSNEQF
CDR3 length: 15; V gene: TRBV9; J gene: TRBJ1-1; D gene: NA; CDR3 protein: ASSAGAVGIERTEAF
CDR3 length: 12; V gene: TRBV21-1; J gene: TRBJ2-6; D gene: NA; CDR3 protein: ASSRPAGANVLT
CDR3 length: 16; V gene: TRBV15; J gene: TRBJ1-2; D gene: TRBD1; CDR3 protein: ATSRQPEDRTGAGRYT
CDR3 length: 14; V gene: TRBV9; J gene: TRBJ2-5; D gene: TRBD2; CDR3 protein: ASSQASGISEETQY
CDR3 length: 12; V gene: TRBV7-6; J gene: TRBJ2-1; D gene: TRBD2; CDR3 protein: ASSSGLADNEQF